The subject of this entry is one T cell receptor beta chain. Its antigen is unknown. Healthy individuals who donated bone marrow served as the donors. There are 12 residues in the CDR3. With 9 bases removed from V and 7 bases from J, the gap between germline ends came to 15 bases. Per the germline V gene, CDR1 is SNHLY and CDR2 is FYNNEI. The sample originates from a study of cytomegalovirus exposure and HLA in healthy donors. Overall study results and limits: Later analysis identified several of the most significant clusters that appeared linked to common viral pathogens. Later, an analysis showed that TCR beta chains associated with HLA were more clonally expanded than others that were equally common. Earlier results showed most TCR beta V segments being productive about 87% or about 30% of the time.

Researchers ran the PCR with 60 Vbeta and 13 Jbeta primers. Measured with immunoSEQ multiplex PCR; TCRdb has only the in-frame clones, and not every one. Found here are approximately 150,000 clones, around 65% of them singletons; the top ten hold around 2.9%. The receptor was derived from a woman aged 25-40 years in good health and CMV-seropositive. Sequenced material: PBMCs. The chain links TRBV2 to TRBJ2-5, with unresolved D. The CDR3 coding sequence is TGTGCCAGGACAAAAGTGGAAGTGACCCAGTACTTC. It is translated as CARTKVEVTQYF. The complete variable domain, with remaining parts taken from reference TRBV2 and TRBJ2-5, reads EPEVTQTPSHQVTQMGQEVILRCVPISNHLYFYWYRQILGQKVEFLVSFYNNEISEKSEIFDDQFSVERPDGSNFTLKIRSTKLEDSAMYFCARTKVEVTQYFGPGTRLLVL.